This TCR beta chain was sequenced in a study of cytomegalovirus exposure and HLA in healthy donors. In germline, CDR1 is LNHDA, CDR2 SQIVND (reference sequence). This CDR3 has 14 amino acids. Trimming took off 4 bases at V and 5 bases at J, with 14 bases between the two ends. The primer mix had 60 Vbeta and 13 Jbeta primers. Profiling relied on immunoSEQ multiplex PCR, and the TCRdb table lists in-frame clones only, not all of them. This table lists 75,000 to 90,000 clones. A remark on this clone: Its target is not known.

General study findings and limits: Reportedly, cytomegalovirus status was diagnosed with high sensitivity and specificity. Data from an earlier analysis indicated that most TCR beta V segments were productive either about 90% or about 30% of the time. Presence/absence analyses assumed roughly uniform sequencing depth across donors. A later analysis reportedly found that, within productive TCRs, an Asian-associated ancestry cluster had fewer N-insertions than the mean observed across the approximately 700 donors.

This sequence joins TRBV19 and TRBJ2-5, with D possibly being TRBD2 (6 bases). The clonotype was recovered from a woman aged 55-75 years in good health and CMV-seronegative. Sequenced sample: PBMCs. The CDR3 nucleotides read TGTGCCAGTAGTAAGGCCCGTGGGGGGGAGACCCAGTACTTC. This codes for CASSKARGGETQYF.